This T cell receptor beta chain originates from a study of blood T cell repertoires in COVID-19. CDR3 size: 16 residues. Germline CDR1 MNHEY, CDR2 SMNVEV (reference sequence). Trimming cost V 4 bases and J 2 bases; bases outside gene matches: 9. Sequencing was performed with immunoSEQ multiplex PCR; in TCRdb, only in-frame clones are kept and a portion is missing. Of about 120,000 clones in the sample, about 85% were seen once. The rearrangement links TRBV27 to TRBJ2-7; 9 positions agree with TRBD1. This clonotype was sampled from a man aged 35 to 55 with acute or convalescent COVID-19. The sample was peripheral blood. CDR3 sequence reads: CASSSLYRGRAYEQYF. The CDR3 bases are TGTGCCAGCAGTTCCCTCTACAGGGGGCGAGCCTACGAGCAGTACTTC.